Below, 2 T cell receptor beta chains from the same sample are listed, as sequenced in a study of T cell repertoires in aging, cancer and after chemotherapy. Rearranged V-D-J TRB sequences were amplified with a mixed TRB-A/B primer pool. MiXCR, run by TCRdb on the multiplex PCR reads, gives a single entry per CDR3 protein. The sample carries thousands of distinct CDR3 sequences, 25% to 40% recorded once. The template was genomic DNA from peripheral blood, not RNA. The sample was blood. These receptors were collected from a human donor in good health.

The V and J genes are TRBV6-4 and TRBJ2-2, with 8 bases identical to TRBD1. This CDR3 is 14 amino acids long. With V trimmed by 4 bases and J by 6 bases, 4 bases remained unmatched. Germline loops: CDR1 MRHNA, CDR2 SNTAGT. Here the CDR3 DNA reads TGTGCCAGCAGTGCGCAGGGGGCGGCCGGGGAGCTGTTTTTT. This encodes CASSAQGAAGELFF.

This clonotype was counted between two and nine times. The gene calls are TRBV19 and TRBJ2-5; the match to TRBD2 covers 11 bases. The CDR3 extends over 17 amino acids. The germline CDR1 and CDR2 sequences are LNHDA and SQIVND (reference sequence). V was clipped by 3 bases and J by 2 bases; unmatched bases: 8. Here the CDR3 reads CASSIRVSGGGQETQYF. CDR3 in DNA: TGTGCCAGTAGTATTAGAGTTAGCGGGGGGGGACAAGAGACCCAGTACTTC. Variable domain in full (rest from reference TRBV19 and TRBJ2-5): DGGITQSPKYLFRKEGQNVTLSCEQNLNHDAMYWYRQDPGQGLRLIYYSQIVNDFQKGDIAEGYSVSREKKESFPLTVTSAQKNPTAFYLCASSIRVSGGGQETQYFGPGTRLLVL.